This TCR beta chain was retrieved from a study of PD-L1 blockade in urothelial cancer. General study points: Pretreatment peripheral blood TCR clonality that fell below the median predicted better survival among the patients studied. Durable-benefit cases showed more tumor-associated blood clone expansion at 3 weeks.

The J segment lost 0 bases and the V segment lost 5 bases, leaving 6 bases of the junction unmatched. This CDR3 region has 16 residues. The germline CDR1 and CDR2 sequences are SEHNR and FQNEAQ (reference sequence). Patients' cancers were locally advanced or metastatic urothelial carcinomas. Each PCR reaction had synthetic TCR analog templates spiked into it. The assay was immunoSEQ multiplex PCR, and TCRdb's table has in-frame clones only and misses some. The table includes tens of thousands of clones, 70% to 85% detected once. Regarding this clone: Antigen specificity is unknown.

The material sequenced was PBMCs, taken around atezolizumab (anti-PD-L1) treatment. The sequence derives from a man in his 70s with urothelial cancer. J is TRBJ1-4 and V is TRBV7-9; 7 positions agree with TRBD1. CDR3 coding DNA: TGTGCCAGCAGCATAGACAGGGTTGCAACTAATGAAAAACTGTTTTTT. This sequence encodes CASSIDRVATNEKLFF.